These 7 T cell receptor beta chains were all obtained from the same sample, sequenced in a study of cytomegalovirus exposure and HLA in healthy donors. PCR employed 60 Vbeta and 13 Jbeta primers. TCRdb keeps only in-frame clones here, not all; method: immunoSEQ multiplex PCR. The sample includes nearly 200,000 clones, around 75% of them seen just once. The sequenced material came from PBMCs. The receptors were sampled from a male donor in good health and CMV-seropositive.

This sequence joins TRBV4-2 and TRBJ2-5; 7 bases fit TRBD2. The better agreement between TRBJ2-7 and the DNA end casts doubt on the J call. This CDR3 has 15 amino acids. Germline values: CDR1 LGHNA, CDR2 YNFKEQ. CDR3 sequence (DNA): TGTGCCAGCAGCCAAGACCCCGCGGGAGCCTACGAGCAGTACTTC. This translates into CASSQDPAGAYEQYF.

The gene calls are TRBV5-1 and TRBJ2-1, with TRBD2 matching 8 bases. Trimming took 0 bases from V and 4 from J; bases not matched to a gene: 9. The CDR3 runs 17 residues. Germline values: CDR1 SGHRS, CDR2 YFSETQ. The CDR3 region is CASSLGASGGVYNEQFF. DNA for the CDR3: TGCGCCAGCAGCTTGGGGGCCAGCGGGGGTGTATACAATGAGCAGTTCTTC.

The chain has TRBV2 and TRBJ1-5, with D hard to call. The V and J ends lost 9 bases and 0 bases respectively, with 9 bases between them. The CDR3 extends over 13 amino acids. The germline CDR1 and CDR2 sequences are SNHLY and FYNNEI. The CDR3, as DNA: TGTGCCAGTCACCGGGATAGCAATCAGCCCCAGCATTTT. Translated: CASHRDSNQPQHF. The full variable domain, with the rest looked up from reference TRBV2 and TRBJ1-5, is EPEVTQTPSHQVTQMGQEVILRCVPISNHLYFYWYRQILGQKVEFLVSFYNNEISEKSEIFDDQFSVERPDGSNFTLKIRSTKLEDSAMYFCASHRDSNQPQHFGDGTRLSIL.

The chain has TRBV28 and TRBJ1-1; D ambiguous. V gave up 5 bases and J gave up 0 bases, with 13 bases separating them. Germline lookup yields CDR1 MDHEN and CDR2 SYDVKM. This CDR3 has 15 residues. The CDR3 coding sequence is TGTGCCAGCAGTCCCGTCTGGCCGATGAACACTGAAGCTTTCTTT. It encodes CASSPVWPMNTEAFF.

The chain uses TRBV18 and TRBJ2-3; 13 bases are shared with TRBD2. The CDR3 consists of 15 residues. Germline loops: CDR1 KGHSH, CDR2 LQKENI. Unmatched junction bases numbered 5, after V lost 5 bases and J lost 6 bases. As DNA, the CDR3 is TGTGCCAGCTCAGAACTAGCGGGAGGGTTCGATACGCAGTATTTT. As protein: CASSELAGGFDTQYF. The full variable domain, rest sourced from reference TRBV18 and TRBJ2-3, is NAGVMQNPRHLVRRRGQEARLRCSPMKGHSHVYWYRQLPEEGLKFMVYLQKENIIDESGMPKERFSAEFPKEGPSILRIQQVVRGDSAAYFCASSELAGGFDTQYFGPGTRLTVL.

The J gene is TRBJ2-3, the V gene TRBV10-3; TRBD1 matches 7 bases. V shed 8 bases and J 1 base; nucleotides not matched to a gene: 6. The CDR3 totals 14 residues. The germline CDR1 and CDR2 sequences are ENHRY and SYGVKD. Here the CDR3 reads CAILSGQRTDTQYF. DNA for the CDR3: TGTGCCATCCTCTCGGGACAGCGCACAGATACGCAGTATTTT.

The chain couples TRBV5-6 to TRBJ1-3; no clear D. The CDR3 runs to 15 residues. Per the germline V gene, CDR1 is SGHDT and CDR2 is YYEEEE. Trimming left V 5 bases short and J 0 bases short, with 12 bases between. CDR3 amino acids: CASSQQSTSGNTIYF. CDR3 coding DNA: TGTGCCAGCAGTCAACAGTCGACCTCTGGAAACACCATATATTTT.